The 22 T cell receptor beta chains presented below share a single source sample, sequenced in a study of T cells after posttransplantation cyclophosphamide. Measured with immunoSEQ multiplex PCR; TCRdb has only the in-frame clones, and not every one. Observed in the sample are tens of thousands of clones, none of them singletons. The material sequenced was PBMCs. The receptors were gathered from a man aged 40-49 years in good health, CMV-negative, and a related stem cell transplant donor.

This clone was detected many times. V and J are TRBV18 and TRBJ1-1; D not certain. V lost 3 bases and J 7 bases, leaving 18 bases between the germline ends. The CDR3 length is 15 residues. Per germline, CDR1 KGHSH and CDR2 LQKENI. The CDR3 DNA is TGTGCCAGCTCACCCCAGCGTAATGGCCTTGGTGAAGCTTTCTTT. Translated: CASSPQRNGLGEAFF.

As regards this clone: Other DNA sequences in this sample translate to the same CDR3. The J gene is TRBJ1-1, the V gene TRBV6-5; TRBD1 is a possible D gene (6 bases). The CDR3 covers 15 residues. The V end was cut by 0 bases, the J end by 1 base, with 9 bases between. Per germline, CDR1 MNHEY and CDR2 SVGAGI. CDR3 residues: CASSYSNRANTEAFF. CDR3 in DNA: TGTGCCAGCAGTTACTCTAACAGGGCGAACACTGAAGCTTTCTTT.

In this sample, this clone turned up a few times. The gene calls are TRBV4-1 and TRBJ2-1; 9 nucleotides match TRBD2. Losses at the gene ends were 0 bases for V and 3 bases for J; bases not matched to a gene: 3. Germline V gives CDR1 MGHRA, CDR2 YSYEKL. The CDR3 is made up of 16 amino acids. The CDR3, as DNA: TGCGCCAGCAGCCAAGATGGGCGGGGGGGCTACAATGAGCAGTTCTTC. This codes for CASSQDGRGGYNEQFF.

In this sample, this clone turned up many times. The J gene is TRBJ1-2, the V gene TRBV29-1; D possibly corresponds to TRBD1 (6 bases). The CDR3 runs to 14 residues. Germline lookup yields CDR1 SQVTM and CDR2 ANQGSEA. V shed 6 bases and J shed 4 bases, with 18 bases lying between them. CDR3 region: CSVTGQGMGYGYTF. CDR3 DNA sequence: TGCAGCGTAACCGGGCAGGGGATGGGCTATGGCTACACCTTC.

This clone was seen many times. The chain recombines TRBV5-1 with TRBJ2-2, with 13 bases fitting TRBD2. Germline lookup yields CDR1 SGHRS and CDR2 YFSETQ. V lost 3 bases, J lost 8 bases, and 4 bases stayed unmatched. CDR3 length equals 15 residues. The CDR3 DNA reads as TGCGCCAGCAGCTCGGGACTAGCGGGGCGTGGGGAGCTGTTTTTT. It is translated as CASSSGLAGRGELFF.

This clone was recorded many times. The J gene is TRBJ1-5, the V gene TRBV29-1, with 9 bases aligning to TRBD1. The length of the CDR3 is 13 residues. V lost 6 bases, J lost 7 bases, and 7 bases stayed unmatched. The germline gives CDR1 SQVTM, CDR2 ANQGSEA. The CDR3 DNA sequence: TGCAGCGTGGGGGGGACAGGGCAGCAGCCCCAGCATTTT. This gives the protein CSVGGTGQQPQHF.

This clone was seen repeatedly, ten times or more. The chain recombines TRBV30 with TRBJ1-2, with D hard to call. V was pared by 4 bases and J by 1 base, with 7 bases between. This CDR3 is 12 amino acids long. Germline CDR1 and CDR2: GTSNPN and SVGIG (reference sequence). In DNA form, the CDR3 reads TGTGCCTGGACGCGGATTAACTATGGCTACACCTTC. Translating gives CAWTRINYGYTF.

The chain has TRBV11-2 and TRBJ2-5; 10 bases line up with TRBD1. Germline values: CDR1 SGHAT, CDR2 FQNNGV. The V segment lost 5 bases and the J segment 7 bases; nucleotides outside the gene matches: 7. The CDR3 is 14 amino acids. The chain's CDR3 is CASSLGTGVVTQYF. CDR3 DNA sequence: TGTGCCAGCAGCCTCGGGACAGGGGTGGTGACCCAGTACTTC.

This clone came up many times. This chain uses TRBV13 with TRBJ2-1, with no clear D. Germline CDR1 PRHDT, CDR2 FYEKMQ (reference sequence). CDR3 length equals 16 residues. Between the trimmed V and J ends, which lost 6 bases and 4 bases, there was a span of 19 bases. CDR3 amino acids: CASSSYGDLSYNEQFF. For the CDR3, the DNA is TGTGCCAGCAGTTCTTACGGTGACTTGTCTTACAATGAGCAGTTCTTC.

This clone showed up many times. This chain joins TRBV11-1 and TRBJ2-7; 8 nucleotides line up with TRBD1. The CDR3 sequence is 15 residues long. V trimming: 0 bases; J trimming: 3 bases; junction bases outside the gene matches: 4. CDR1 and CDR2 from the germline V gene are SGHAT and FQDESV (reference sequence). The CDR3 spells CASSLAGTGYYEQYF. The CDR3 DNA reads TGTGCCAGCAGCTTAGCCGGGACAGGATACTACGAGCAGTACTTC.

This clone has only a few counts. This likely reflects a read error, since a far larger clone is one base away. The chain couples TRBV19 to TRBJ2-5, with D perhaps matching TRBD2 (6 bases). Germline V CDR1 and CDR2: LNHDA, SQIVND (reference sequence). The CDR3 consists of 12 residues. V shed 7 bases and J shed 5 bases, with 11 bases lying between them. This CDR3 reads CASKGGMETQYF. The CDR3 DNA reads TGTGCCAGTAAGGGCGGGATGGAGACCCAGTACTTC.

This clone was seen ten or more times. The chain recombines TRBV19 with TRBJ1-1, with D perhaps TRBD1 (6 bases). CDR1 is LNHDA, CDR2 SQIVND, per germline (reference sequence). This CDR3 has 14 residues. Trimming removed 3 bases at V and 0 bases at J, with 8 bases between. The CDR3 DNA reads TGTGCCAGTAGTATTGGGACACTGAACACTGAAGCTTTCTTT. The encoded protein is CASSIGTLNTEAFF.

This sequence joins TRBV29-1 and TRBJ2-5, with TRBD1 matching over 10 bases. The CDR3 runs to 13 residues. With 3 bases clipped from V and 11 bases from J, the junction kept 9 bases outside the gene matches. Germline V CDR1 and CDR2: SQVTM, ANQGSEA. The CDR3 loop is CSVETGGHWEQYF. Written as DNA, the CDR3 is TGCAGCGTTGAGACAGGGGGCCACTGGGAGCAGTACTTC.

This clone was seen ten or more times. This sequence joins TRBV12-5 and TRBJ2-7, with TRBD2 as a possible D gene (6 bases). This CDR3 is built from 14 residues. Trimming cost V 6 bases and J 3 bases, with 15 bases left between them. In germline, CDR1 is LGHNT, CDR2 FRNRAP. CDR3 protein: CASGIGAGHYEQYF. The CDR3 coding sequence is TGTGCTAGTGGAATCGGGGCGGGGCACTACGAGCAGTACTTC.

This clone was recorded at least ten times. The rearrangement uses TRBV19 and TRBJ1-4; 10 bases fit TRBD1. Germline CDR1 LNHDA, CDR2 SQIVND (reference sequence). The V gene end was trimmed by 6 bases and the J gene end by 7 bases; junction bases not matched to a gene: 5. This CDR3 has 14 residues. This chain's CDR3 is CASRRDRGSEKLFF. The DNA for the CDR3 is TGTGCCAGTAGAAGGGACAGGGGAAGTGAAAAACTGTTTTTT.

This clone showed up many times. V gene TRBV10-2 combines with J gene TRBJ2-1, with TRBD1 matching 7 bases. V shed 7 bases, J shed 9 bases, and the junction held 9 bases outside the gene matches. CDR3 length equals 13 residues. From germline, CDR1 is WSHSY and CDR2 SAAADI. CDR3 loop: CASTLTGSGEQFF. The CDR3 DNA is TGCGCCAGCACCTTGACAGGGTCCGGTGAGCAGTTCTTC.

The table lists this clone with many counts. This chain uses TRBV7-8 with TRBJ2-3; 8 nucleotides line up with TRBD1. The CDR3 runs to 16 residues. Trimming cost V 5 bases and J 5 bases; bases outside gene matches: 12. Germline values: CDR1 SGHVS, CDR2 FQNEAQ. The CDR3 DNA is TGTGCCAGCAGCCCTGGACAGGGAATTATGCGAGATACGCAGTATTTT. The encoded protein is CASSPGQGIMRDTQYF.

At least ten counts were recorded for this clone. The J gene is TRBJ2-3, the V gene TRBV18; the match to TRBD1 covers 9 bases. Germline CDR1 is KGHSH and CDR2 is LQKENI. V lost 3 bases and J lost 6; bases outside the gene matches: 10. This CDR3 has 16 amino acids. CDR3 sequence reads: CASSPLGTGYRDTQYF. The CDR3 bases are TGTGCCAGCTCACCTCTCGGGACAGGGTATAGGGATACGCAGTATTTT.

In its sample, this clone was seen many times. The V and J genes are TRBV6-5 and TRBJ2-2; D is unresolved. Germline loops: CDR1 MNHEY, CDR2 SVGAGI. This CDR3 region has 14 residues. V was shortened by 5 bases and J by 1 base, with 8 bases between the two germline ends. The CDR3 loop is CASSPDWNTGELFF. Here the CDR3 DNA reads TGTGCCAGCAGTCCCGACTGGAACACCGGGGAGCTGTTTTTT.

This clone came up many times. This chain joins TRBV20-1 and TRBJ2-3, with TRBD1 as a possible D gene (6 bases). CDR1 is DFQATT and CDR2 is SNEGSKA in the germline V gene (reference sequence). CDR3 size: 11 residues. CDR3 DNA sequence: TGCAGCTTCTCAGGGGTCGATACGCAGTATTTT. Translation gives CSFSGVDTQYF.

Ten or more counts support this clone. This chain links TRBV18 with TRBJ1-1; D possibly corresponds to TRBD1 (6 bases). The CDR3 runs 14 residues. Germline assignment: CDR1 KGHSH and CDR2 LQKENI. V lost 1 base, J lost 3 bases, and 9 bases lay in between. CDR3 amino acids: CASSPQGGDTEAFF. The CDR3, as DNA: TGTGCCAGCTCACCACAGGGGGGGGACACTGAAGCTTTCTTT. Combining the CDR3 with reference TRBV18 and TRBJ1-1 gives the whole variable domain NAGVMQNPRHLVRRRGQEARLRCSPMKGHSHVYWYRQLPEEGLKFMVYLQKENIIDESGMPKERFSAEFPKEGPSILRIQQVVRGDSAAYFCASSPQGGDTEAFFGQGTRLTVV.

This clone was seen ten or more times. The gene calls are TRBV7-8 and TRBJ1-1; 7 bases match TRBD1. Germline trimming cut 2 bases from V and 0 bases from J; bases unmatched to any gene: 3. Germline CDR1 reads SGHVS; CDR2 reads FQNEAQ. The CDR3 spans 15 residues. The CDR3 DNA reads as TGTGCCAGCAGCTTAATGGGACAGCTGAACACTGAAGCTTTCTTT. Its translation: CASSLMGQLNTEAFF.